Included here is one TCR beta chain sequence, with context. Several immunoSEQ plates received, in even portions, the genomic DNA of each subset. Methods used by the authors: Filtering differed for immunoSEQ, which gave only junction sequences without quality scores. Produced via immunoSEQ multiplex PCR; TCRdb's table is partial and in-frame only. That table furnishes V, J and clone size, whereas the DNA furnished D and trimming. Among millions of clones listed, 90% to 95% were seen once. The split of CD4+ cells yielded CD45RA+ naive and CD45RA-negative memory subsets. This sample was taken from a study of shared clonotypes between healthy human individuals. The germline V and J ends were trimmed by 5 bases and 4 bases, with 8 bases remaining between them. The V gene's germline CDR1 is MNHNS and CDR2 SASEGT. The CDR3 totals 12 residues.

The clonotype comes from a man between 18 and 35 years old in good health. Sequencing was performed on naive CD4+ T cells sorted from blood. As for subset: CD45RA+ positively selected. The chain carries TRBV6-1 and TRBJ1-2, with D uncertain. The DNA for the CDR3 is TGTGCCAGCAGTAGTCCGACCTATGGCTACACCTTC. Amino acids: CASSSPTYGYTF.